A single sample is the source of the 24 T cell receptor beta chains below, sequenced in a study of technical replicates of blood from a few donors. Assay: immunoSEQ multiplex PCR; the TCRdb copy retains only in-frame clones and omits some. The sample yields about 75,000 clones, 95% to 97% seen once. Sequencing input: T cells isolated from PBMCs. These receptors were collected from a human donor in good health.

Points on this clone: This sample also contains other DNA sequences that code for the same CDR3. The rearrangement links TRBV6-5 to TRBJ2-7; the D gene is possibly TRBD2 (5 bases). The CDR3 is 14 residues long. V was cut by 0 bases and J by 0 bases, with 6 bases left in between. CDR1 is MNHEY, CDR2 SVGAGI, per germline. CDR3 sequence: CASSYSGSSYEQYF. CDR3 nucleotides: TGTGCCAGCAGTTACTCTGGGAGCTCCTACGAGCAGTACTTC.

The chain carries TRBV7-6 and TRBJ2-5; D unclear. The V gene lost 5 bases and the J gene lost 2 bases, with 12 bases spanning the gap. This CDR3 has 14 residues. Germline V CDR1 and CDR2: SGHVS, FNYEAQ. CDR3 sequence: CASSRSVLQETQYF. DNA for the CDR3: TGTGCCAGCAGCAGGAGCGTACTACAAGAGACCCAGTACTTC.

This clone was detected only once. This chain joins TRBV11-2 and TRBJ2-5; TRBD2 agrees at 8 bases. CDR1 is SGHAT, CDR2 FQNNGV, per germline. Trimming took 2 bases from V and 2 from J; bases not matched to a gene: 4. This CDR3 is built from 15 residues. As DNA, the CDR3 is TGTGCCAGCAGCTTATTTACTAGCGGACAAGAGACCCAGTACTTC. Translation: CASSLFTSGQETQYF.

The chain links TRBV7-3 to TRBJ2-2; D unclear. Trimming cost V 6 bases and J 4 bases, with 6 bases left between them. CDR1 SGHTA and CDR2 FQGTGA come from the germline V gene. CDR3 size: 12 residues. The CDR3 nucleotides read TGTGCCAGCAGTTACAGCACCGGGGAGCTGTTTTTT. It yields the protein CASSYSTGELFF.

This sequence joins TRBV6-1 and TRBJ1-5; TRBD1 agrees at 7 bases. Trimming took 6 bases from V and 10 from J; bases not matched to a gene: 9. The CDR3 runs 13 residues. Germline V gives CDR1 MNHNS, CDR2 SASEGT. CDR3 bases: TGTGCCAGCAGCCGACAGCCAGGGGGTCCCCAGCATTTT. Amino acids: CASSRQPGGPQHF.

The gene calls are TRBV6-6 and TRBJ1-1; weak D call: TRBD1 (6 bases). The CDR3 loop spans 15 amino acids. V was pared by 7 bases and J by 0 bases, with 15 bases between. Germline-derived CDR1 and CDR2 are MNHNY and SVGAGI (reference sequence). The CDR3 region is CASIVRGYMNTEAFF. As DNA, the CDR3 is TGTGCCAGCATAGTCAGGGGTTACATGAACACTGAAGCTTTCTTT.

The rearrangement joins TRBV4-1 to TRBJ2-7; D remains unclear. Trimming took 1 base from V and 3 from J, leaving 7 bases between them. In germline, CDR1 is MGHRA, CDR2 YSYEKL. The CDR3 totals 13 residues. The CDR3 DNA reads as TGCGCCAGCAGCCAAGTACTCTACTACGAGCAGTACTTC. It specifies CASSQVLYYEQYF.

This clone occurred once. The V call is TRBV9, the J call TRBJ1-1, with D tentatively TRBD1 (5 bases). This CDR3 is built from 14 residues. V was shortened by 3 bases and J by 1 base, with 10 bases between the two germline ends. Germline V gene sequence: CDR1 SGDLS, CDR2 YYNGEE. The CDR3 reads CASSGQTPNTEAFF. CDR3 DNA: TGTGCCAGCAGCGGACAGACACCGAACACTGAAGCTTTCTTT.

V is TRBV4-1 and J is TRBJ1-2; 7 bases align to TRBD1. V lost 0 bases to trimming and J lost 5 bases; unmatched junction nucleotides: 3. CDR1 MGHRA and CDR2 YSYEKL come from the germline V gene. CDR3 length: 14 amino acids. Written as DNA, the CDR3 is TGCGCCAGCAGCCAAGAACAGGGGAATTATGGCTACACCTTC. Amino acid sequence: CASSQEQGNYGYTF.

The V and J genes are TRBV11-2 and TRBJ2-1; TRBD2 matches 9 bases. V shed 3 bases and J 5 bases; nucleotides not matched to a gene: 2. This CDR3 is 14 amino acids long. Per the germline V gene, CDR1 is SGHAT and CDR2 is FQNNGV. The CDR3 bases are TGTGCCAGCAGCTTGATAGCGGGAGACAATGAGCAGTTCTTC. Protein product: CASSLIAGDNEQFF.

CDR3 protein: CAWSGTGFETQYF. In DNA form, the CDR3 reads TGTGCCTGGAGTGGTACAGGGTTCGAGACCCAGTACTTC. The gene calls are TRBV30 and TRBJ2-5; D might be TRBD1 (6 bases). Germline CDR1 is GTSNPN and CDR2 is SVGIG (reference sequence). This CDR3 is built from 13 residues. Trimming shortened V by 1 base and J by 5 bases, and 11 bases separated the two germline ends.

The count of this clone is one. This chain's CDR3 is CASSIVRDQPQHF. The CDR3 region has the DNA TGTGCCAGTAGTATAGTACGGGATCAGCCCCAGCATTTT. The chain links TRBV19 to TRBJ1-5; D is undetermined. The CDR3 covers 13 residues. Trimming removed 1 base from V and 5 bases from J, with 6 bases in between. Per the germline V gene, CDR1 is LNHDA and CDR2 is SQIVND (reference sequence).

The genes are TRBV14 and TRBJ1-2; 10 bases align to TRBD1. The CDR3 is made up of 16 amino acids. The V gene end was trimmed by 1 base and the J gene end by 4 bases; junction bases not matched to a gene: 6. Germline CDR1 is SGHDN and CDR2 is FVKESK. DNA of the CDR3: TGTGCCAGCAGCCAAGCCGGGACAGGGGCGACCTATGGCTACACCTTC. Protein product: CASSQAGTGATYGYTF.

The sample holds a few counts of this clone. The chain is built from TRBV9 and TRBJ1-1; 11 bases agree with TRBD1. Germline CDR1 reads SGDLS; CDR2 reads YYNGEE. This CDR3 has 14 amino acids. V lost 3 bases to trimming and J lost 4 bases; unmatched junction nucleotides: 2. The CDR3 here is CASSAGTGGTEAFF. The CDR3, as DNA: TGTGCCAGCAGCGCAGGGACAGGGGGCACTGAAGCTTTCTTT. The whole variable domain, remainder taken from reference TRBV9 and TRBJ1-1, is DSGVTQTPKHLITATGQRVTLRCSPRSGDLSVYWYQQSLDQGLQFLIQYYNGEERAKGNILERFSAQQFPDLHSELNLSSLELGDSALYFCASSAGTGGTEAFFGQGTRLTVV.

The chain combines TRBV9 with TRBJ1-2; 9 bases agree with TRBD1. The CDR3 is 15 amino acids. V gave up 5 bases and J gave up 6 bases; unmatched junction bases: 11. Germline CDR1 and CDR2: SGDLS and YYNGEE. The CDR3 nucleotides read TGTGCCAGCAGTGAAGGACAGGGGAGAATTGATGGCTACACCTTC. Translated: CASSEGQGRIDGYTF.

The chain combines TRBV7-9 with TRBJ1-3; D gene unclear. The germline V gene has CDR1 SEHNR and CDR2 FQNEAQ (reference sequence). V lost 1 base and J lost 4, with 5 bases in between. The CDR3 loop spans 13 amino acids. CDR3 nucleotide sequence: TGTGCCAGCAGCTTAGTCGGGGGAAACACCATATATTTT. This encodes CASSLVGGNTIYF.

This rearrangement joins TRBV2 to TRBJ1-3, with no clear D. V gave up 7 bases and J gave up 0 bases, with 10 bases separating them. This CDR3 contains 14 residues. The germline CDR1 and CDR2 sequences are SNHLY and FYNNEI. The CDR3 protein is CASTTRSSGNTIYF. Here the CDR3 DNA reads TGTGCCAGCACAACGCGAAGCTCTGGAAACACCATATATTTT. Looking up the rest from reference TRBV2 and TRBJ1-3 gives the full variable domain: EPEVTQTPSHQVTQMGQEVILRCVPISNHLYFYWYRQILGQKVEFLVSFYNNEISEKSEIFDDQFSVERPDGSNFTLKIRSTKLEDSAMYFCASTTRSSGNTIYFGEGSWLTVV.

The rearrangement links TRBV9 to TRBJ2-7, with D perhaps TRBD1 (6 bases). V lost 3 bases and J lost 4, with 14 bases in between. Germline values: CDR1 SGDLS, CDR2 YYNGEE. This CDR3 contains 14 residues. The CDR3 reads CASSEVGQPYEQYF. CDR3 in DNA: TGTGCCAGCAGCGAGGTCGGACAGCCGTACGAGCAGTACTTC.

J is TRBJ1-2 and V is TRBV9; D unclear. In germline, CDR1 is SGDLS, CDR2 YYNGEE. Trimming stripped 0 bases from V and 0 bases from J, with 9 bases between. The CDR3 totals 15 residues. The CDR3 spells CASSVGALANYGYTF. For the CDR3, the DNA is TGTGCCAGCAGCGTAGGGGCGTTAGCTAACTATGGCTACACCTTC.

This chain links TRBV7-9 with TRBJ2-5; the D gene is possibly TRBD2 (6 bases). The germline V and J ends were trimmed by 5 bases and 1 base, with 11 bases remaining between them. The germline V gene encodes CDR1 SEHNR and CDR2 FQNEAQ (reference sequence). The CDR3 runs 14 residues. This CDR3 is CASSHTGLQETQYF. The CDR3 DNA reads as TGTGCCAGCAGCCACACGGGACTCCAAGAGACCCAGTACTTC.

This clone was recorded only once. The chain employs TRBV5-1 and TRBJ2-3; the D gene is possibly TRBD1 (7 bases). The CDR3 spans 17 residues. V was shortened by 0 bases and J by 2 bases, with 16 bases between the two germline ends. Germline V lookup: CDR1 SGHRS, CDR2 YFSETQ. CDR3 nucleotide sequence: TGCGCCAGCAGCTTGGCCAGGGGGGTACCCTCCACAGATACGCAGTATTTT. Translation: CASSLARGVPSTDTQYF.

This clone was counted once. This rearrangement joins TRBV30 to TRBJ2-1, with D hard to call. Germline V lookup: CDR1 GTSNPN, CDR2 SVGIG (reference sequence). The V end was cut by 0 bases, the J end by 7 bases, with 10 bases between. The CDR3 covers 13 residues. This CDR3 reads CAWSVDNANEQFF. The CDR3 DNA follows: TGTGCCTGGAGTGTAGACAACGCGAATGAGCAGTTCTTC.

This clone was picked up one time. The chain has TRBV5-1 and TRBJ2-3; 10 nucleotides agree with TRBD2. The CDR3 sequence is 15 residues long. With 8 bases clipped from V and 3 bases from J, the junction kept 9 bases outside the gene matches. CDR1 and CDR2 from the germline V gene are SGHRS and YFSETQ. The CDR3 reads CASPPAGGVTDTQYF. The CDR3, as DNA: TGCGCCAGTCCCCCAGCGGGAGGGGTGACAGATACGCAGTATTTT.

The chain's CDR3 is CASWPGLASYEQYF. CDR3 nucleotides: TGCGCCAGCTGGCCGGGACTAGCGAGTTACGAGCAGTACTTC. The chain uses TRBV10-2 and TRBJ2-7; 10 nucleotides agree with TRBD2. This CDR3 comprises 14 residues. J gave up 4 bases and V 8 bases, and 8 bases lay outside the gene matches. CDR1 and CDR2 from the germline V gene are WSHSY and SAAADI.